These 22 T cell receptor beta chains came from one sample sequenced in a study of beta chain features in type 1 diabetes. The study's findings and limits: Moderate yet significant TCRB CDR3 shortening was seen in Type 1 diabetes patients in all four CD4+ subsets.

The sequenced template was cDNA made from the entire isolated RNA. The table came from immunoSEQ multiplex PCR; TCRdb's copy has only in-frame clones and leaves some out. Here the sample spans about 660,000 clones, about 14% being singletons. Which antigens these TCRs recognize remains unknown. Sequencing used naive CD4+ T cells from blood. These receptors were taken from a man aged 18-30 years with type 1 diabetes.

This rearrangement joins TRBV2 to TRBJ2-1, with a tentative D call TRBD1 (6 bases). The CDR3 consists of 16 residues. Germline V gene lookup returns CDR1 SNHLY and CDR2 FYNNEI. V gave up 5 bases and J gave up 8 bases, with 22 bases separating them. CDR3 bases: TGTGCCAGCAGTAACCGGGACACATCTGTAGTCGATGAGCAGTTCTTC. Translated, it gives CASSNRDTSVVDEQFF.

This clone appeared a few times. The gene calls are TRBV27 and TRBJ2-3; tentatively, D is TRBD1 (6 bases). V lost 4 bases and J 9 bases, leaving 20 bases between the germline ends. Germline V gives CDR1 MNHEY, CDR2 SMNVEV (reference sequence). The length of the CDR3 is 15 residues. The CDR3 loop is CASSSYRVYSGTQYF. CDR3 bases: TGTGCCAGCAGTTCCTACAGGGTCTACTCGGGGACGCAGTATTTT.

The chain employs TRBV30 and TRBJ2-1; D may be TRBD2 (6 bases). Trimming stripped 3 bases from V and 6 bases from J, with 12 bases between. The germline CDR1 and CDR2 sequences are GTSNPN and SVGIG (reference sequence). The CDR3 consists of 13 residues. CDR3 sequence reads: CAWSPGTLNEQFF. For the CDR3, the DNA is TGTGCCTGGAGCCCCGGGACTCTCAATGAGCAGTTCTTC.

This clone was detected only a few times. The chain uses TRBV5-4 and TRBJ2-1; 13 bases are shared with TRBD2. V shed 4 bases and J 6 bases; nucleotides not matched to a gene: 7. CDR1 and CDR2 from the germline V gene are SGHNT and YYREEE (reference sequence). CDR3 length: 16 amino acids. The DNA for the CDR3 is TGTGCCAGCAGCAGGCAACTAGCGGGAGGGCGCAATGAGCAGTTCTTC. Translation: CASSRQLAGGRNEQFF.

This chain joins TRBV9 and TRBJ2-7; D possibly matches TRBD1 or TRBD2 (5 bases each). Germline V CDR1 and CDR2: SGDLS, YYNGEE. The CDR3 is 15 residues long. Trimming removed 0 bases from V and 2 bases from J, with 12 bases in between. The CDR3 DNA sequence: TGTGCCAGCAGCGTAGGCAGGGAGTCAGCCTACGAGCAGTACTTC. Translated, it gives CASSVGRESAYEQYF.

The chain recombines TRBV9 with TRBJ2-2; D unclear. This CDR3 has 14 amino acids. The V gene's germline CDR1 is SGDLS and CDR2 YYNGEE. V dropped 2 bases and J dropped 4 bases, with 9 bases sitting between them. The CDR3 spells CASSVLISTGELFF. DNA of the CDR3: TGTGCCAGCAGCGTCCTCATTAGCACCGGGGAGCTGTTTTTT.

The rearrangement joins TRBV5-1 to TRBJ1-5; D is ambiguous. The CDR3 spans 15 residues. Trimming removed 0 bases at V and 0 bases at J, with 7 bases between. From germline, CDR1 is SGHRS and CDR2 YFSETQ. CDR3 sequence: CASSLEENSNQPQHF. The DNA for the CDR3 is TGCGCCAGCAGCTTGGAGGAGAATAGCAATCAGCCCCAGCATTTT.

As regards this clone: This CDR3 is also generated by other DNA sequences in the sample. The chain has TRBV27 and TRBJ2-1; D may be TRBD1 (6 bases). This CDR3 is 12 amino acids long. Deletions cut 3 bases from V and 7 bases from J, with 7 bases between. CDR1 is MNHEY and CDR2 is SMNVEV in the germline V gene (reference sequence). CDR3 protein: CASSFRGNEQFF. The CDR3 nucleotides read TGTGCCAGCAGTTTTAGGGGGAATGAGCAGTTCTTC.

This clone has more than one count but fewer than ten. V and J are TRBV5-1 and TRBJ2-5; no definite D call. Germline-derived CDR1 and CDR2 are SGHRS and YFSETQ. Deletions cut 0 bases from V and 1 base from J, with 7 bases between. This CDR3 contains 14 residues. This chain's CDR3 is CASSLGNTQETQYF. The CDR3 region has the DNA TGCGCCAGCAGCTTGGGGAATACCCAAGAGACCCAGTACTTC.

This clone has only a few counts. The chain is built from TRBV11-2 and TRBJ2-3; D perhaps matches TRBD2 (6 bases). Germline V lookup: CDR1 SGHAT, CDR2 FQNNGV. CDR3 length: 12 residues. With 5 bases removed from V and 6 bases from J, the gap between germline ends came to 9 bases. CDR3 amino acids: CASSATSDTQYF. CDR3 bases: TGTGCCAGCAGCGCCACTAGCGATACGCAGTATTTT.

This clone appeared a few times. The chain carries TRBV7-2 and TRBJ2-7; perhaps TRBD2 as D (6 bases). V lost 5 bases and J 3 bases, leaving 17 bases between the germline ends. There are 15 residues in the CDR3. Germline lookup yields CDR1 SGHTA and CDR2 FQGNSA. CDR3 region: CASSPMGAGGYEQYF. As DNA, the CDR3 is TGTGCCAGCAGCCCCATGGGAGCGGGCGGCTACGAGCAGTACTTC.

This clone appeared a few times. This may be a read error, as it is one base from a much larger clone. The sample has other DNA sequences that encode this CDR3 too. The rearrangement joins TRBV6-5 to TRBJ2-5, with D unclear. The CDR3 length is 11 residues. Per the germline V gene, CDR1 is MNHEY and CDR2 is SVGAGI. V was shortened by 6 bases and J by 2 bases, with 4 bases between the two germline ends. The CDR3 sequence: CASSLQETQYF. As DNA, the CDR3 is TGTGCCAGCAGCCTACAAGAGACCCAGTACTTC.

V usage is TRBV5-6 and J usage is TRBJ2-1; D might be TRBD1 (5 bases). This CDR3 contains 13 residues. V was pared by 1 base and J by 8 bases, with 10 bases between. Germline V CDR1 and CDR2: SGHDT, YYEEEE. In DNA, the CDR3 is TGTGCCAGCAGCTTGACAGGTTCGGATGAGCAGTTCTTC. The encoded protein is CASSLTGSDEQFF.

This clone was seen more than once but under ten times. The chain joins TRBV11-2 to TRBJ2-2; no clear D gene. The CDR3 totals 17 residues. V lost 3 bases and J lost 4, with 18 bases in between. CDR1 SGHAT and CDR2 FQNNGV come from the germline V gene. The CDR3 spells CASSLPPSASITGELFF. The CDR3 DNA reads as TGTGCCAGCAGCTTGCCCCCCAGCGCATCGATCACCGGGGAGCTGTTTTTT. Full variable domain (outside the CDR3, taken from reference TRBV11-2 and TRBJ2-2): EAGVAQSPRYKIIEKRQSVAFWCNPISGHATLYWYQQILGQGPKLLIQFQNNGVVDDSQLPKDRFSAERLKGVDSTLKIQPAKLEDSAVYLCASSLPPSASITGELFFGEGSRLTVL.

In this sample, this clone turned up a few times. The chain has TRBV10-3 and TRBJ2-1, with TRBD1 as a possible D gene (6 bases). The CDR3 loop spans 15 amino acids. V was pared by 0 bases and J by 1 base, with 7 bases between. The germline gives CDR1 ENHRY, CDR2 SYGVKD. CDR3 nucleotides: TGTGCCATCAGTGAGTCGGACAGTTCCTACAATGAGCAGTTCTTC. Translation: CAISESDSSYNEQFF.

This chain uses TRBV5-4 with TRBJ1-1, with 9 bases identical to TRBD1. There are 14 residues in the CDR3. The V gene's germline CDR1 is SGHNT and CDR2 YYREEE (reference sequence). V shed 2 bases and J 5 bases; nucleotides not matched to a gene: 4. CDR3 region: CASSLQGAGTEAFF. The CDR3 nucleotides read TGTGCCAGCAGCTTACAGGGGGCTGGGACTGAAGCTTTCTTT.

The chain joins TRBV30 to TRBJ2-3; D uncertain. Trimming stripped 3 bases from V and 2 bases from J, with 15 bases between. This CDR3 spans 15 amino acids. Germline-derived CDR1 and CDR2 are GTSNPN and SVGIG (reference sequence). CDR3 residues: CAWRGGNLHTDTQYF. CDR3 sequence (DNA): TGTGCCTGGAGAGGCGGAAACCTTCACACAGATACGCAGTATTTT.

This clone has just a few counts. The rearrangement uses TRBV6-6 and TRBJ2-7; D not resolved. CDR1 and CDR2 (germline): MNHNY, SVGAGI (reference sequence). There are 14 residues in the CDR3. Deletions cut 0 bases from V and 7 bases from J, with 13 bases between. DNA of the CDR3: TGTGCCAGCAGTTACTCGGTAGACGTCGGGGAGCAGTACTTC. It is translated as CASSYSVDVGEQYF.

The chain uses TRBV7-9 and TRBJ2-3, with 11 bases fitting TRBD2. Losses at the gene ends were 5 bases for V and 6 bases for J; bases not matched to a gene: 10. Germline CDR1 SEHNR, CDR2 FQNEAQ (reference sequence). CDR3 size: 16 residues. CDR3 sequence (DNA): TGTGCCAGCAGCCTTAGCGGGAGGGGTAGGCTGGATACGCAGTATTTT. Amino acids: CASSLSGRGRLDTQYF.

V gene TRBV29-1 combines with J gene TRBJ1-2; no clear D. Trimming removed 4 bases from V and 2 bases from J, with 8 bases in between. Per the germline V gene, CDR1 is SQVTM and CDR2 is ANQGSEA. The CDR3 spans 12 residues. CDR3 residues: CSVGAANYGYTF. In DNA, the CDR3 is TGCAGCGTTGGGGCTGCCAACTATGGCTACACCTTC.

In its sample, this clone was seen a few times. The rearrangement joins TRBV4-1 to TRBJ2-2; D call uncertain. Germline assignment: CDR1 MGHRA and CDR2 YSYEKL. V was pared by 3 bases and J by 5 bases, with 13 bases between. The CDR3 covers 15 residues. CDR3 sequence: CASSHPPGPTGELFF. CDR3 sequence (DNA): TGCGCCAGCAGCCATCCTCCCGGCCCGACCGGGGAGCTGTTTTTT.

This clone was found a few times. J is TRBJ1-2 and V is TRBV19, with D tentatively TRBD1 (6 bases). V dropped 8 bases and J dropped 6 bases, with 16 bases sitting between them. Germline assignment: CDR1 LNHDA and CDR2 SQIVND (reference sequence). The CDR3 covers 13 residues. DNA of the CDR3: TGTGCCAGTTCACTGGTAGGGGGAAATGGCTACACCTTC. Residues: CASSLVGGNGYTF.